Listed below are T cell receptor beta chains from one sample, sequenced in a study of blood T cell repertoires in COVID-19. Only in-frame clones appear in the TCRdb table, and some are missing; sequencing was by immunoSEQ multiplex PCR. The sample lists about 260,000 clones, around 93% occurring once. Sequenced: PBMCs or T cells enriched from blood (not recorded which). The source is a man aged 40-49 years who had been exposed to COVID-19. The conserved cysteine and the conserved F or W are not part of the CDR3 here.

TRBV6-5,ASGGTGPGNQPQH
TRBV5-6,ASSSLGAGARYEQY
TRBV13,ASSLVRSGELF
TRBV3-1/TRBV3-2,ASSQAGNGYT
TRBV12-5,ASGLGSGGATYGYT
TRBV27,ASSLSDRGDNQPQH
TRBV10-3,AISAGSLDGELF
TRBV11-1,ASTGTSGRETQY
TRBV3-1/TRBV3-2,ASSQPTTGFSSPLH
TRBV11-3,ASSFNGLAVYNEQF
TRBV5-1,ASRSPDRGHEQY
TRBV7-3,ASSLSRSTEAF
TRBV28,ASSSGGRGVHQPQH
TRBV19,ASSTGLYNEQF
TRBV7-2,ASTGTGQINSPLH
TRBV4-1,ASSQASHRYNQPQH